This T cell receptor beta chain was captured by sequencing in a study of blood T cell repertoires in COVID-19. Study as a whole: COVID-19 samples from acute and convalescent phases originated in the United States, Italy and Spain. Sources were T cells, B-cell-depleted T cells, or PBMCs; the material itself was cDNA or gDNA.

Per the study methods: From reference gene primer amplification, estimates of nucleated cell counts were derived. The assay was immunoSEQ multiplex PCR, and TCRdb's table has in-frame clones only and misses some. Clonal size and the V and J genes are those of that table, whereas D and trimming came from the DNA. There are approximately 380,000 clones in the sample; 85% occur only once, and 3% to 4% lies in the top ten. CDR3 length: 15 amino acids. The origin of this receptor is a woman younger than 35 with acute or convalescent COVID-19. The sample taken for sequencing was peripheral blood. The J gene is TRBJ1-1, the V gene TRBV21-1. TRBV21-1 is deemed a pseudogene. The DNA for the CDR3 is TGTGCCAGCAGCAAAGAGCGGGGGGCTAACACTGAAGCTTTCTTT. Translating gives CASSKERGANTEAFF.